The 32 T cell receptor beta chains below were found in one sample sequenced in a study of T cell repertoires in cytomegalovirus infection. From the reads, TCRdb called clonotypes with MiXCR, one entry per CDR3 protein. This sample has approximately 140,000 distinct CDR3 sequences, with about 24% found just once. The antigens these receptors bind are not known. What was sequenced was PBMCs, sequenced either directly or after in vitro stimulation (not recorded which). The receptors were gathered from a human donor in good health (CMV status not recorded). Some clones in this sample may be carry-over from other donors' samples.

V usage is TRBV7-9 and J usage is TRBJ1-1; D unclear. V lost 4 bases to trimming and J lost 0 bases, with 9 bases between them. This CDR3 contains 14 residues. Germline CDR1 and CDR2: SEHNR and FQNEAQ (reference sequence). The CDR3 nucleotides read TGTGCCAGCAGCTCCAGCGGAATGAACACTGAAGCTTTCTTT. Protein sequence: CASSSSGMNTEAFF.

In this sample, this clonotype turned up many times. The chain has TRBV7-2 and TRBJ1-3; 8 bases fit TRBD1. Unmatched junction bases numbered 3, after V lost 5 bases and J lost 0 bases. Germline CDR1 and CDR2: SGHTA and FQGNSA. The CDR3 sequence is 15 residues long. The CDR3 loop is CASSIDRGSGNTIYF. In nucleotides, the CDR3 is TGTGCCAGCAGCATAGACAGGGGCTCTGGAAACACCATATATTTT.

This clonotype was seen ten or more times. This rearrangement joins TRBV7-8 to TRBJ2-1, with 10 bases lining up with TRBD2. CDR3 size: 16 residues. Germline CDR1 and CDR2: SGHVS and FQNEAQ. Unmatched junction bases numbered 5, after V lost 3 bases and J lost 3 bases. The CDR3 loop is CASSFSLAGDYNEQFF. The CDR3 nucleotides read TGTGCCAGCAGCTTTAGTCTAGCGGGAGACTACAATGAGCAGTTCTTC.

This clonotype appeared a few times. The gene calls are TRBV11-3 and TRBJ1-5; D may be TRBD1 (6 bases). From germline, CDR1 is SGHNT and CDR2 YENEEA. CDR3 length: 15 amino acids. V was clipped by 5 bases and J by 0 bases, with 11 bases between them. The CDR3 bases are TGTGCCAGCAGCCCCGGGGGCAGTAGCAATCAGCCCCAGCATTTT. As protein: CASSPGGSSNQPQHF.

The chain carries TRBV5-1 and TRBJ1-1; 7 bases fit TRBD1. Trimming at V came to 0 bases and at J to 2 bases, leaving 7 bases not matched to a gene. Germline V gives CDR1 SGHRS, CDR2 YFSETQ. The CDR3 has 16 residues. For the CDR3, the DNA is TGCGCCAGCAGCTTGGTGGGCAGGGGGTCTAACACTGAAGCTTTCTTT. It is translated as CASSLVGRGSNTEAFF.

The genes are TRBV11-2 and TRBJ2-1; 13 positions agree with TRBD2. Germline V lookup: CDR1 SGHAT, CDR2 FQNNGV. The CDR3 is 17 amino acids. J gave up 6 bases and V 1 base, and 6 bases lay outside the gene matches. This chain's CDR3 is CASSLGQLAGGGNEQFF. The CDR3 bases are TGTGCCAGCAGCTTAGGACAACTAGCGGGAGGGGGCAATGAGCAGTTCTTC.

This clonotype was found a few times. The chain links TRBV7-2 to TRBJ1-1; 7 bases are shared with TRBD1. From germline, CDR1 is SGHTA and CDR2 FQGNSA. This CDR3 has 16 residues. The ends lost 2 bases at V and 1 base at J; junction bases unmatched: 7. CDR3 residues: CASSLLQGRGNTEAFF. Here the CDR3 DNA reads TGTGCCAGCAGCTTATTACAGGGGAGAGGGAACACTGAAGCTTTCTTT.

This clonotype has only a few counts. The chain couples TRBV28 to TRBJ2-3; D ambiguous. Trimming removed 5 bases at V and 2 bases at J, with 11 bases between. The CDR3 loop spans 14 amino acids. Looked up from germline, CDR1 is MDHEN and CDR2 is SYDVKM. The CDR3 region has the DNA TGTGCCAGCAGTCCGCATAGGGTCACAGATACGCAGTATTTT. Amino acids: CASSPHRVTDTQYF.

The genes are TRBV11-2 and TRBJ2-1; 10 bases match TRBD1. Germline CDR1 is SGHAT and CDR2 is FQNNGV. V shed 1 base, J shed 5 bases, and the junction held 8 bases outside the gene matches. This CDR3 has 17 residues. The CDR3 protein is CASSLGRGTGANNEQFF. The CDR3 nucleotides read TGTGCCAGCAGCTTAGGAAGAGGGACAGGGGCCAACAATGAGCAGTTCTTC. The whole variable domain, remainder taken from reference TRBV11-2 and TRBJ2-1, is EAGVAQSPRYKIIEKRQSVAFWCNPISGHATLYWYQQILGQGPKLLIQFQNNGVVDDSQLPKDRFSAERLKGVDSTLKIQPAKLEDSAVYLCASSLGRGTGANNEQFFGPGTRLTVL.

The chain links TRBV5-1 to TRBJ1-2; 12 bases match TRBD1. CDR1 and CDR2 (germline): SGHRS, YFSETQ. The CDR3 is made up of 16 amino acids. J was trimmed by 4 bases and V by 3 bases; bases with no gene match: 7. CDR3 nucleotide sequence: TGCGCCAGCAGCTCCGGGACAGGGGGCGCGGGCTATGGCTACACCTTC. Amino acids: CASSSGTGGAGYGYTF.

V usage is TRBV12-3 or TRBV12-4 and J usage is TRBJ2-1, with D perhaps matching TRBD1 (5 bases). Trimming stripped 5 bases from V and 8 bases from J, with 16 bases between. The CDR3 extends over 14 amino acids. The CDR3 loop reads CASSPDRKGDEQFF. The CDR3, as DNA: TGTGCCAGCAGTCCCGACCGTAAAGGGGATGAGCAGTTCTTC.

The chain carries TRBV11-2 and TRBJ2-3; possibly TRBD1 for D (5 bases). The CDR3 is 16 residues long. Germline lookup yields CDR1 SGHAT and CDR2 FQNNGV. V was pared by 6 bases and J by 2 bases, with 18 bases between. For the CDR3, the DNA is TGTGCCAGCAGTTTGTCGAACAGGTTTTACACAGATACGCAGTATTTT. It translates to CASSLSNRFYTDTQYF.

The chain recombines TRBV28 with TRBJ2-5; tentatively, D is TRBD2 (7 bases). The germline gives CDR1 MDHEN, CDR2 SYDVKM. The ends were cut back, 8 bases at V and 3 bases at J, with 13 bases in the middle. The CDR3 spans 13 residues. The CDR3 loop is CASGGGGKETQYF. CDR3 nucleotides: TGTGCCAGCGGTGGCGGGGGCAAAGAGACCCAGTACTTC.

Only a few counts were recorded for this clonotype. The rearrangement joins TRBV7-8 to TRBJ1-2, with TRBD1 matching 7 bases. The germline V gene encodes CDR1 SGHVS and CDR2 FQNEAQ. This CDR3 has 15 residues. V dropped 2 bases and J dropped 6; count of bases not matched to a gene: 9. The CDR3 sequence: CASSLRVRDSDGYTF. The CDR3 nucleotides read TGTGCCAGCAGCTTACGTGTCCGGGACAGCGATGGCTACACCTTC.

This clonotype was detected a few times. This chain uses TRBV27 with TRBJ2-5; TRBD1 might be the D (6 bases). Germline V gene lookup returns CDR1 MNHEY and CDR2 SMNVEV (reference sequence). Trimming cost V 6 bases and J 0 bases, with 14 bases left between them. The length of the CDR3 is 15 residues. The CDR3 nucleotides are TGTGCCAGCAGCACGGACAGCAGGTACCAAGAGACCCAGTACTTC. It translates to CASSTDSRYQETQYF.

The table lists this clonotype with many counts. The rearrangement links TRBV7-2 to TRBJ1-5, with a tentative D call TRBD1 (5 bases). Germline CDR1 reads SGHTA; CDR2 reads FQGNSA. This CDR3 spans 13 amino acids. Trimming removed 3 bases at V and 7 bases at J, with 10 bases between. CDR3 sequence reads: CASSFSRDQPQHF. The CDR3 DNA follows: TGTGCCAGCAGCTTTAGCAGGGACCAGCCCCAGCATTTT.

This clonotype was recorded a few times. The V gene is TRBV4-1, the J gene TRBJ2-1; 9 positions match TRBD2. The V and J ends lost 0 bases and 5 bases, in that order; junction bases with no gene match: 14. Germline CDR1 and CDR2: MGHRA and YSYEKL. CDR3 length: 19 amino acids. CDR3 in amino acids: CASSQDRVRASGENNEQFF. The CDR3 DNA reads as TGCGCCAGCAGCCAAGATCGGGTTAGGGCTAGCGGGGAGAACAATGAGCAGTTCTTC.

This clonotype occurred a few times. The chain uses TRBV29-1 and TRBJ1-2, with D possibly matching TRBD1 (5 bases). The germline V gene encodes CDR1 SQVTM and CDR2 ANQGSEA. V was shortened by 5 bases and J by 7 bases, with 11 bases between the two germline ends. The CDR3 has 11 residues. The CDR3 spells CSVQTGTGYTF. Here the CDR3 DNA reads TGCAGCGTTCAAACGGGGACTGGCTACACCTTC.

For this clonotype: One junction end disagrees with the germline gene, perhaps due to a read error. The chain couples TRBV7-6 to TRBJ2-7; the D call may be TRBD1 or TRBD2 (6 bases each). CDR1 is SGHVS and CDR2 is FNYEAQ in the germline V gene. The CDR3 runs 14 residues. The CDR3 spells CAGSLVTGAYEQYF. The CDR3 DNA reads TGTGCCGGCAGCTTAGTAACGGGGGCGTACGAGCAGTACTTC.

The chain employs TRBV4-1 and TRBJ1-2; D gene unclear. This CDR3 has 14 residues. Deletions cut 0 bases from V and 4 bases from J, with 9 bases between. The germline CDR1 and CDR2 sequences are MGHRA and YSYEKL. The CDR3 region has the DNA TGCGCCAGCAGCCAAGAGTATTCGATCTATGGCTACACCTTC. Translating gives CASSQEYSIYGYTF.

This clonotype was detected ten times or more. The chain uses TRBV25-1 and TRBJ2-3, with 11 positions matching TRBD2. Trimming at V came to 1 base and at J to 4 bases, leaving 10 bases not matched to a gene. The germline V gene has CDR1 MGHDK and CDR2 SYGVNS. The CDR3 runs 18 residues. The CDR3 coding sequence is TGTGCCAGCAGTGAATCCCCCCGACTAGCGGGACTCGCAGATACGCAGTATTTT. Residues: CASSESPRLAGLADTQYF.

This clonotype was detected only a few times. This chain's CDR3 is CASSLDPLAGLEQYF. The CDR3 DNA reads as TGTGCCAGCAGCTTAGATCCTCTAGCGGGACTTGAGCAGTACTTC. The J gene is TRBJ2-7, the V gene TRBV7-2; TRBD2 matches at 9 bases. This CDR3 comprises 15 residues. V was pared by 1 base and J by 7 bases, with 8 bases of the junction left unmatched. Germline CDR1 reads SGHTA; CDR2 reads FQGNSA.

The rearrangement joins TRBV29-1 to TRBJ2-1, with D possibly TRBD2 on 5 matching bases. Trimming removed 0 bases from V and 2 bases from J, with 11 bases in between. CDR1 is SQVTM and CDR2 is ANQGSEA in the germline V gene. The CDR3 consists of 15 residues. The CDR3 nucleotides read TGCAGCGTTGAAGATGGCGGAGGAACCTACAATGAGCAGTTCTTC. Its protein product is CSVEDGGGTYNEQFF.

The rearrangement links TRBV7-9 to TRBJ2-1; 10 positions agree with TRBD2. The CDR3 is 16 residues long. Germline loops: CDR1 SEHNR, CDR2 FQNEAQ (reference sequence). V lost 0 bases to trimming and J lost 9 bases; unmatched junction nucleotides: 8. The CDR3 DNA reads as TGTGCCAGCAGCTTAGCCGCTAGCGGGAGTGCGGGTGAGCAGTTCTTC. It encodes CASSLAASGSAGEQFF.

There are many counts of this clonotype. The chain is built from TRBV11-3 and TRBJ2-5; D not resolved. The CDR3 has 14 residues. Germline-derived CDR1 and CDR2 are SGHNT and YENEEA. V lost 3 bases to trimming and J lost 1 base, with 9 bases between them. The CDR3: CASSFNGGQETQYF. CDR3 DNA: TGTGCCAGCAGCTTCAATGGCGGCCAAGAGACCCAGTACTTC.

The chain links TRBV6-2 or TRBV6-3 to TRBJ2-1; D unclear. Germline V gives CDR1 MNHEY, CDR2 SVGEGT. V was pared by 5 bases and J by 8 bases, with 13 bases between. CDR3 size: 13 residues. The CDR3 sequence is CASSKPPRDEQFF. DNA of the CDR3: TGTGCCAGCAGTAAACCCCCAAGGGATGAGCAGTTCTTC.

This rearrangement joins TRBV11-2 to TRBJ2-5; 10 nucleotides agree with TRBD1. The CDR3 loop spans 15 amino acids. Losses at the gene ends were 1 base for V and 2 bases for J; bases not matched to a gene: 1. CDR1 SGHAT and CDR2 FQNNGV come from the germline V gene. The CDR3 DNA reads as TGTGCCAGCAGCTTAGGGGGACAGGGGCAAGAGACCCAGTACTTC. Residues: CASSLGGQGQETQYF.

This clonotype was recorded a few times. The chain recombines TRBV19 with TRBJ1-2; D possibly corresponds to TRBD1 (5 bases). This CDR3 spans 16 amino acids. Germline CDR1 is LNHDA and CDR2 is SQIVND (reference sequence). V was trimmed by 3 bases and J by 6 bases, leaving 20 bases between them. The CDR3 nucleotides read TGTGCCAGTAGTATTTCGAAGATCGGGACTTCCGATGGCTACACCTTC. Amino acids: CASSISKIGTSDGYTF. The full variable domain, with the rest looked up from reference TRBV19 and TRBJ1-2, is DGGITQSPKYLFRKEGQNVTLSCEQNLNHDAMYWYRQDPGQGLRLIYYSQIVNDFQKGDIAEGYSVSREKKESFPLTVTSAQKNPTAFYLCASSISKIGTSDGYTFGSGTRLTVV.

The CDR3 spells CSVEDQGGGYTF. The CDR3 nucleotides are TGCAGCGTTGAAGATCAGGGGGGTGGCTACACCTTC. This chain links TRBV29-1 with TRBJ1-2; 7 bases agree with TRBD1. J gave up 7 bases and V 0 bases, and 2 bases lay outside the gene matches. Germline values: CDR1 SQVTM, CDR2 ANQGSEA. CDR3 size: 12 residues.

This clonotype has only a few counts. The chain uses TRBV12-3 or TRBV12-4 and TRBJ2-3; D may be TRBD1 or TRBD2 (5 bases each). Trimming pared 6 bases from V and 5 bases from J, leaving 12 bases between. The CDR3 has 13 amino acids. CDR3 DNA: TGTGCCAGCAGCCCCCGGGACCGAGATACGCAGTATTTT. Protein product: CASSPRDRDTQYF.

In this sample, this clonotype turned up a few times. The chain uses TRBV20-1 and TRBJ2-3, with D unclear. The ends were cut back, 6 bases at V and 6 bases at J, with 10 bases in the middle. The CDR3 is 11 residues long. CDR1 DFQATT and CDR2 SNEGSKA come from the germline V gene (reference sequence). The CDR3 sequence is CSAGPLDTQYF. The CDR3 bases are TGCAGTGCCGGGCCGCTTGATACGCAGTATTTT.

This clonotype was detected a few times. For the CDR3, the DNA is TGTGCCAGCAGCTTTGAAGTGTCCTATGGCTACACCTTC. This sequence encodes CASSFEVSYGYTF. The gene calls are TRBV11-2 and TRBJ1-2; D is unclear. The ends were cut back, 3 bases at V and 4 bases at J, with 9 bases in the middle. CDR3 length equals 13 residues. The V gene's germline CDR1 is SGHAT and CDR2 FQNNGV.